A single sample is the source of the 22 T cell receptor beta chains below, sequenced in a study of T cells in Graves' hyperthyroidism and ophthalmopathy. RNA transcripts served as the template for amplifying TCR beta CDR3 regions. In the first-round RT-PCR of the TCR CDR3, the HTBI primer set was used. TCRdb called the multiplex PCR reads again in MiXCR, with one record for every CDR3 protein. Here the sample spans approximately 480,000 distinct CDR3 sequences, 20% to 25% being singletons. Specimen: blood. These receptors were obtained from a man between 18 and 29 years old with Graves' hyperthyroidism.

This clonotype was observed many times. The V call is TRBV7-2, the J call TRBJ2-2; unclear D gene. CDR1 SGHTA and CDR2 FQGNSA come from the germline V gene. The CDR3 contains 14 residues. Trimming shortened V by 1 base and J by 7 bases, and 10 bases separated the two germline ends. The CDR3: CASSLVSTDGELFF. The CDR3, as DNA: TGTGCCAGCAGCTTAGTCTCAACAGACGGGGAGCTGTTTTTT.

This clonotype was seen repeatedly, ten times or more. The V gene is TRBV5-1, the J gene TRBJ2-1; D remains unclear. This CDR3 region has 12 residues. The V end was cut by 1 base, the J end by 8 bases, with 7 bases between. Germline V CDR1 and CDR2: SGHRS, YFSETQ. The CDR3 sequence is CASSLWEDEQFF. The CDR3 region has the DNA TGCGCCAGCAGCTTGTGGGAAGATGAGCAGTTCTTC.

The V call is TRBV11-1, the J call TRBJ2-5; the D gene is possibly TRBD2 (7 bases). Trimming left V 0 bases short and J 3 bases short, with 17 bases between. Germline V gene lookup returns CDR1 SGHAT and CDR2 FQDESV (reference sequence). The length of the CDR3 is 17 residues. The CDR3 reads CASSLALGGGLEETQYF. Here the CDR3 DNA reads TGTGCCAGCAGCTTAGCGCTCGGCGGGGGCCTAGAAGAGACCCAGTACTTC.

The CDR3, as DNA: TGTGCCAGCAATCACGCCGGGGACGGGGAGCTGTTTTTT. Residues: CASNHAGDGELFF. V usage is TRBV12-3 or TRBV12-4 and J usage is TRBJ2-2; possibly TRBD2 for D (5 bases). V lost 7 bases and J lost 7, with 13 bases in between. This CDR3 contains 13 residues.

Worth noting for this clonotype: One end of the junction varies from germline; a read error may be responsible. Written as DNA, the CDR3 is TGTACCAGCAGTTTTTTAAGTGTAGGGCAGGACTACGAGCAGTACTTC. Protein sequence: CTSSFLSVGQDYEQYF. The J gene is TRBJ2-7, the V gene TRBV12-3 or TRBV12-4, with unresolved D. The CDR3 spans 16 residues.

This clonotype was seen ten or more times. The J gene is TRBJ1-2, the V gene TRBV28; D gene ambiguous. The germline V gene has CDR1 MDHEN and CDR2 SYDVKM. The CDR3 loop spans 14 amino acids. The V and J ends lost 1 base and 5 bases respectively, with 11 bases between them. The DNA of the CDR3 is TGTGCCAGCAGTTTATCCCAATCAGAGTATGGCTACACCTTC. It is translated as CASSLSQSEYGYTF.

Of note for this clonotype: Mismatch with germline at one junction end may stem from a read error. The chain employs TRBV20-1 and TRBJ1-1, with D possibly being TRBD1 (6 bases). Per germline, CDR1 DFQATT and CDR2 SNEGSKA (reference sequence). The CDR3 contains 14 residues. The CDR3: CSAQSQGLSTEAFF. Written as DNA, the CDR3 is TGTAGTGCGCAATCACAGGGCCTGAGCACTGAAGCTTTCTTT.

The V call is TRBV24-1, the J call TRBJ2-7; 7 nucleotides match TRBD2. CDR1 KGHDR and CDR2 SFDVKD come from the germline V gene. V shed 3 bases, J shed 4 bases, and the junction held 5 bases outside the gene matches. This CDR3 is built from 14 residues. The CDR3 region has the DNA TGTGCCACCAGTGATAAGAAGCGGGGATACGAGCAGTACTTC. Protein: CATSDKKRGYEQYF.

This clonotype was detected ten times or more. In nucleotides, the CDR3 is TGTGCCAGCAGTCCGGGACAGGGGGCTCCCCACGAGCAGTACTTC. The encoded protein is CASSPGQGAPHEQYF. The rearrangement joins TRBV27 to TRBJ2-7; 12 bases align to TRBD1. The CDR3 contains 15 residues. V lost 5 bases, J lost 5 bases, and 7 bases stayed unmatched. Germline values: CDR1 MNHEY, CDR2 SMNVEV (reference sequence).

Ten or more counts support this clonotype. The J gene is TRBJ2-5, the V gene TRBV6-2 or TRBV6-3, with D possibly being TRBD1 or TRBD2 (6 bases each). The CDR3 sequence is 14 residues long. The germline gives CDR1 MNHEY, CDR2 SVGEGT. V shed 6 bases and J shed 4 bases, with 15 bases lying between them. The CDR3 nucleotides read TGTGCCAGCAGCCCCCGGGGGCCCACAGAGACCCAGTACTTC. Translated: CASSPRGPTETQYF.

CDR3 residues: CASRTLGGMGGELFF. The CDR3 DNA reads TGTGCCAGCAGAACCCTAGGGGGCATGGGTGGGGAGCTGTTTTTT. J is TRBJ2-2 and V is TRBV11-2; TRBD1 matches at 7 bases. CDR1 and CDR2 from the germline V gene are SGHAT and FQNNGV. The CDR3 runs 15 residues. J lost 8 bases, V lost 6 bases, and 12 bases had no gene match.

This clonotype has at least ten counts. The rearrangement links TRBV28 to TRBJ2-7; possibly TRBD1 for D (7 bases). Germline V lookup: CDR1 MDHEN, CDR2 SYDVKM. CDR3 size: 14 residues. Trimming pared 6 bases from V and 0 bases from J, leaving 12 bases between. CDR3 in amino acids: CASSRQGGSYEQYF. DNA for the CDR3: TGTGCCAGCAGCCGACAGGGAGGCTCCTACGAGCAGTACTTC.

This clonotype came up many times. The chain is built from TRBV7-9 and TRBJ2-7, with D tentatively TRBD1 or TRBD2 (5 bases each). This CDR3 contains 16 residues. Trimming pared 0 bases from V and 6 bases from J, leaving 18 bases between. The germline V gene encodes CDR1 SEHNR and CDR2 FQNEAQ (reference sequence). CDR3 protein: CASSLALPGPPGEQYF. The CDR3 DNA follows: TGTGCCAGCAGCTTAGCCCTCCCGGGACCACCAGGCGAGCAGTACTTC.

The table lists this clonotype with many counts. This chain links TRBV28 with TRBJ1-1; D is uncertain. The CDR3 runs to 12 residues. The ends were cut back, 4 bases at V and 4 bases at J, with 7 bases in the middle. Per the germline V gene, CDR1 is MDHEN and CDR2 is SYDVKM. The CDR3 loop reads CASSWGVTEAFF. CDR3 nucleotides: TGTGCCAGCAGTTGGGGTGTCACTGAAGCTTTCTTT.

This clonotype was observed a handful of times. This chain joins TRBV27 and TRBJ1-5; tentative D call: TRBD1 (6 bases). The V end was cut by 6 bases, the J end by 1 base, with 16 bases between. Per germline, CDR1 MNHEY and CDR2 SMNVEV (reference sequence). This CDR3 contains 16 residues. This CDR3 is CASSPLTGWSNQPQHF. The CDR3 DNA reads TGTGCCAGCAGCCCCCTCACAGGGTGGAGCAATCAGCCCCAGCATTTT.

In its sample, this clonotype was seen a few times. The chain joins TRBV5-1 to TRBJ2-7, with 7 bases lining up with TRBD1. V lost 6 bases, J lost 0 bases, and 12 bases stayed unmatched. The length of the CDR3 is 16 residues. Germline CDR1 SGHRS, CDR2 YFSETQ. CDR3 nucleotides: TGCGCCAGCAAGGCCGCGGAGACAGGGTCCTCCTACGAGCAGTACTTC. Protein: CASKAAETGSSYEQYF.

V gene TRBV6-5 combines with J gene TRBJ1-2; no clear D. Trimming cost V 4 bases and J 7 bases, with 13 bases left between them. The CDR3 has 13 amino acids. Per the germline V gene, CDR1 is MNHEY and CDR2 is SVGAGI. The CDR3 sequence: CASSSQAVSGYTF. CDR3 nucleotides: TGTGCCAGCAGTTCCCAGGCGGTCTCTGGCTACACCTTC.

V gene TRBV25-1 combines with J gene TRBJ2-7; D uncertain. Trimming shortened V by 6 bases and J by 2 bases, and 17 bases separated the two germline ends. The CDR3 is 15 amino acids. Per the germline V gene, CDR1 is MGHDK and CDR2 is SYGVNS. The DNA for the CDR3 is TGTGCCAGCAGCCCCTCGCCGGCGGAAACCTACGAGCAGTACTTC. Translated, it gives CASSPSPAETYEQYF.

The rearrangement uses TRBV12-3 or TRBV12-4 and TRBJ1-2; unclear D gene. This CDR3 spans 15 amino acids. Trimming took off 7 bases at V and 2 bases at J, with 17 bases between the two ends. CDR3 amino acids: CASTADGYLNYGYTF. The CDR3 nucleotides read TGTGCCAGCACCGCTGACGGTTACTTAAACTATGGCTACACCTTC.

This clonotype has a handful of counts. One end of the junction does not line up with germline, which may come from a read error. CDR3 DNA sequence: TGTGCCAGCAGACCCCCGGGGGAAGAGCGGTACTTC. The encoded protein is CASRPPGEERYF. The chain is built from TRBV28 and TRBJ2-7; a weak D match, TRBD2 (6 bases). Per the germline V gene, CDR1 is MDHEN and CDR2 is SYDVKM. This CDR3 is built from 12 residues.

The gene calls are TRBV11-2 and TRBJ2-7; 9 bases match TRBD1. In germline, CDR1 is SGHAT, CDR2 FQNNGV. V lost 4 bases to trimming and J lost 2 bases; unmatched junction nucleotides: 9. The CDR3 covers 16 residues. The CDR3 is CASSSQQGAQTYEQYF. CDR3 coding DNA: TGTGCCAGCAGCTCCCAACAGGGGGCGCAAACCTACGAGCAGTACTTC.

The genes are TRBV16 and TRBJ2-7; D is uncertain. The CDR3 runs 16 residues. Germline V gives CDR1 KGHSY, CDR2 FQNENV. V lost 2 bases and J lost 0, with 14 bases in between. The CDR3 reads CASSQVGKWSSYEQYF. As DNA, the CDR3 is TGTGCCAGCAGCCAAGTGGGAAAATGGAGCTCCTACGAGCAGTACTTC.